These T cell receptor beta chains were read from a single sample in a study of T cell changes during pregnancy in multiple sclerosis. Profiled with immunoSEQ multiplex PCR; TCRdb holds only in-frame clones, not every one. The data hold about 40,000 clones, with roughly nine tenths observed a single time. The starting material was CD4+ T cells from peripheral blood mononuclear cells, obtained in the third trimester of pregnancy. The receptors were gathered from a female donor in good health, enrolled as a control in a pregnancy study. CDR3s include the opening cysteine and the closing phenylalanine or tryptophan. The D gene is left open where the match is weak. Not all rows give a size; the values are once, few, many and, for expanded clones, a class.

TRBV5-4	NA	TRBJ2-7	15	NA	CASSLAPARNYEQYF	TGTGCCAGCAGCCTAGCCCCCGCCCGTAACTACGAGCAGTACTTC
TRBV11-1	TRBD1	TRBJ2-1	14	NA	CASSFDRGAEKQFF	TGTGCCAGCAGCTTTGACAGGGGCGCGGAGAAGCAGTTCTTC
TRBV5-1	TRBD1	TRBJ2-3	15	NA	CASSLSGQVTDTQYF	TGCGCCAGCAGCCTATCGGGACAGGTCACAGATACGCAGTATTTT
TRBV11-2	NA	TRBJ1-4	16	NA	CASSLDAGAGSEKLFF	TGTGCCAGCAGCTTAGACGCCGGGGCGGGATCTGAAAAACTGTTTTTT
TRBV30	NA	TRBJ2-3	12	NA	CAWSVSADTQYF	TGTGCCTGGAGTGTATCGGCAGATACGCAGTATTTT
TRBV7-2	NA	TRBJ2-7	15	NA	CASSLGPLSGYEQYF	TGTGCCAGCAGCTTAGGACCCCTCAGCGGCTACGAGCAGTACTTC
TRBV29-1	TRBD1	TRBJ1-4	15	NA	CSVAGTGYNSEKLFF	TGCAGCGTAGCCGGGACAGGCTATAATTCTGAAAAACTGTTTTTT
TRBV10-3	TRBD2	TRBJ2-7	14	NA	CATRKTSDHYEQYF	TGTGCCACCCGAAAAACTAGCGATCACTACGAGCAGTACTTC
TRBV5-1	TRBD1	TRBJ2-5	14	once	CASSLRDSKETQYF	TGCGCCAGCAGCTTACGGGACAGCAAAGAGACCCAGTACTTC
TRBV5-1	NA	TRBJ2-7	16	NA	CASSLFGGALSYEQYF	TGCGCCAGCAGCTTGTTTGGCGGGGCCCTCTCCTACGAGCAGTACTTC
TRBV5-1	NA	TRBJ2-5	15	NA	CASSPGTGRKETQYF	TGCGCCAGCAGCCCCGGGACTGGGAGAAAAGAGACCCAGTACTTC
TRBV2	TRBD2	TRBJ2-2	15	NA	CASGRPSGNTGELFF	TGTGCCAGCGGTCGACCTAGCGGGAACACCGGGGAGCTGTTTTTT
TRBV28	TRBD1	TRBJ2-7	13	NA	CASSSGTVIEQYF	TGTGCCAGCAGTTCCGGGACAGTAATCGAGCAGTACTTC
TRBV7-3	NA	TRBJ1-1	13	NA	CASSLKGGQPTFF	TGTGCCAGCAGCTTAAAGGGGGGGCAGCCTACTTTCTTT
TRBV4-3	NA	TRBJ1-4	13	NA	CASSRGPNEKLFF	TGCGCCAGCAGCCGGGGGCCGAATGAAAAACTGTTTTTT
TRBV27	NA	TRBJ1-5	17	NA	CASSLRVGAGGNQPQHF	TGTGCCAGCAGTTTACGTGTGGGGGCCGGGGGCAATCAGCCCCAGCATTTT
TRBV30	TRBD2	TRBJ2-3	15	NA	CAWSARGGSTDTQYF	TGTGCCTGGAGTGCCCGGGGGGGTAGCACAGATACGCAGTATTTT
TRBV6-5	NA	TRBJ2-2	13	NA	CASSYPGTGELFF	TGTGCCAGCAGTTACCCGGGGACCGGGGAGCTGTTTTTT
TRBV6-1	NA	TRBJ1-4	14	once	CASKWGPGNEKLFF	TGTGCCAGCAAATGGGGGCCCGGAAATGAAAAACTGTTTTTT
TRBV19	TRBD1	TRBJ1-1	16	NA	CASSRTGTGGGTEAFF	TGTGCCAGTAGCCGAACCGGGACAGGGGGAGGTACTGAAGCTTTCTTT
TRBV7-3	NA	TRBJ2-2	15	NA	CASSLGRTNTGELFF	TGTGCCAGCAGCTTAGGCAGGACGAACACCGGGGAGCTGTTTTTT
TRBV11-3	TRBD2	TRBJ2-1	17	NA	CASSGKLSGTSGNEQFF	TGTGCCAGCAGCGGCAAACTTTCCGGGACTAGCGGGAATGAGCAGTTCTTC
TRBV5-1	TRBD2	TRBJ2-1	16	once	CASSLLRLAVDNEQFF	TGCGCCAGCAGCTTGCTTCGACTAGCGGTTGACAATGAGCAGTTCTTC
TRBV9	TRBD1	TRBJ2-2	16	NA	CASSVYRGRDTGELFF	TGTGCCAGCAGCGTCTACAGGGGGCGGGACACCGGGGAGCTGTTTTTT
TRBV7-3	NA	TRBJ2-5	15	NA	CASSLIFGPQETQYF	TGTGCCAGCAGCTTAATTTTCGGTCCCCAAGAGACCCAGTACTTC
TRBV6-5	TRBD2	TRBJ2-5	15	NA	CASSYLGGNWETQYF	TGTGCCAGCAGTTACTTGGGGGGGAACTGGGAGACCCAGTACTTC